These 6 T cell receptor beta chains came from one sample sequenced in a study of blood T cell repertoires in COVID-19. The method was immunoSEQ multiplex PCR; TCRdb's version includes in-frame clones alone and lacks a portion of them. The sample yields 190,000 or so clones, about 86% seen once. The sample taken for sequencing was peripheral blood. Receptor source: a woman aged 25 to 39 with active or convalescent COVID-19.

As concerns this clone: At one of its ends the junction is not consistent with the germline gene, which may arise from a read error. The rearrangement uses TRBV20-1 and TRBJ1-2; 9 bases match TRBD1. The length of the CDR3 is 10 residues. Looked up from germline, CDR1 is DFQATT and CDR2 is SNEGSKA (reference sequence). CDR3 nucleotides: TGCAGTGCTAGGGGGGACAGGGATCACTTC. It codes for CSARGDRDHF.

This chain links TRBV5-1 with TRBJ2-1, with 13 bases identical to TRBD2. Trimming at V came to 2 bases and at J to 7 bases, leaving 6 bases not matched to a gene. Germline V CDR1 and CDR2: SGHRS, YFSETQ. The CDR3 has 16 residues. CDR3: CASSLPGTSGTNEQFF. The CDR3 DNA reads TGCGCCAGCAGCTTACCCGGGACTAGCGGGACTAATGAGCAGTTCTTC.

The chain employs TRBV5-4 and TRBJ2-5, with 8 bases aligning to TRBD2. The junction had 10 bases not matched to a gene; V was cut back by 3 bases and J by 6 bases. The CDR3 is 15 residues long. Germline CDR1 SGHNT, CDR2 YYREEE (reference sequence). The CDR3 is CASSSGGASLKTQYF. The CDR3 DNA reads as TGTGCCAGCAGCTCGGGGGGGGCTAGCCTAAAGACCCAGTACTTC.

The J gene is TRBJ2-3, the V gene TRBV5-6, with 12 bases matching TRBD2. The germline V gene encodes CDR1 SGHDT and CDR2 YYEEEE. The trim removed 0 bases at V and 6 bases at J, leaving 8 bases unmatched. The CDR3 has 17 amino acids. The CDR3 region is CASSLDLAGGPLDTQYF. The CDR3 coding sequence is TGTGCCAGCAGCTTGGACCTAGCGGGAGGGCCCCTGGATACGCAGTATTTT. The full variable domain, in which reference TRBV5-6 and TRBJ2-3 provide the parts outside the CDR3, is DAGVTQSPTHLIKTRGQQVTLRCSPKSGHDTVSWYQQALGQGPQFIFQYYEEEERQRGNFPDRFSGHQFPNYSSELNVNALLLGDSALYLCASSLDLAGGPLDTQYFGPGTRLTVL.

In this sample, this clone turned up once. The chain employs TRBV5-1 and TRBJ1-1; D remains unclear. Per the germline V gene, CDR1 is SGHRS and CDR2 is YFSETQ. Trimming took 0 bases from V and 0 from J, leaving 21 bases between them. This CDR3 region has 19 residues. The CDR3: CASSLGSGVGGWMNTEAFF. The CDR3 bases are TGCGCCAGCAGCTTGGGTTCAGGAGTGGGAGGGTGGATGAACACTGAAGCTTTCTTT.

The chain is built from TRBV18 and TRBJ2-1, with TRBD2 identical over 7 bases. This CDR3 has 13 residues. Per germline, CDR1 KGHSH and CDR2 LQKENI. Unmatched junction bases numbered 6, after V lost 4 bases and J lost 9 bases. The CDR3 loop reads CASSRSGDSEQFF. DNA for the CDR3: TGTGCCAGCTCACGAAGCGGGGATAGTGAGCAGTTCTTC.